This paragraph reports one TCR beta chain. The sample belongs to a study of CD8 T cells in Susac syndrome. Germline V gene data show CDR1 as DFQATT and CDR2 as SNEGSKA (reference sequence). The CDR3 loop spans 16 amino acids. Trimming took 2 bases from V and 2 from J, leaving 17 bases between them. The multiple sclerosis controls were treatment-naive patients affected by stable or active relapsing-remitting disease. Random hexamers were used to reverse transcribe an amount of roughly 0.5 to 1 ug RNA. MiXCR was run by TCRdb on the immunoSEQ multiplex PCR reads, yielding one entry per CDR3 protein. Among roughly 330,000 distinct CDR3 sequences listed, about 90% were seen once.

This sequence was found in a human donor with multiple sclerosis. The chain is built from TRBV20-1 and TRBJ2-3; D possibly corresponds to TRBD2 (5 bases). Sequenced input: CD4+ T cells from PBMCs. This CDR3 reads CSARHPQSSYTDTQYF. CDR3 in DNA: TGCAGTGCTAGACATCCCCAGTCTAGCTACACAGATACGCAGTATTTT.